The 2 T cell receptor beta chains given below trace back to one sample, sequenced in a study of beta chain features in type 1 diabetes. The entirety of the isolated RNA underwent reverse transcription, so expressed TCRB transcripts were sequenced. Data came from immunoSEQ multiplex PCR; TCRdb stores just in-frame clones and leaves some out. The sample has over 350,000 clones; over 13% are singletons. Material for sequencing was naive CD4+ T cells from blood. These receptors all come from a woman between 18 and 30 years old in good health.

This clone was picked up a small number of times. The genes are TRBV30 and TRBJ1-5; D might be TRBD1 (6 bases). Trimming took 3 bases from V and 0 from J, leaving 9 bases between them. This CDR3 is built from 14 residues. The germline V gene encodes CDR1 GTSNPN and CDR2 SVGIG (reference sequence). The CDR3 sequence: CAWRGGVSNQPQHF. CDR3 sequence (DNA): TGTGCCTGGAGAGGGGGTGTTAGCAATCAGCCCCAGCATTTT.

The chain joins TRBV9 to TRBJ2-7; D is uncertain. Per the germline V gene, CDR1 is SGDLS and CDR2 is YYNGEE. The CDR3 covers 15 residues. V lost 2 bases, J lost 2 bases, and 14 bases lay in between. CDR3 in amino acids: CASSVSMLGTYEQYF. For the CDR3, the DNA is TGTGCCAGCAGCGTTTCGATGCTAGGCACCTACGAGCAGTACTTC.